The rows below give T cell receptor beta chains drawn from one sample of a study of regulatory T cells in long-lasting Graves disease. TCRdb called the multiplex PCR reads again in MiXCR, with one record for every CDR3 protein. Seen here are some 350,000 distinct CDR3 sequences, about 17% observed once, and the top ten hold 20% to 25%. Another study also made use of these data, one on T cells in Graves' hyperthyroidism and ophthalmopathy.

The sample here was peripheral blood mononuclear cells (PBMCs), taken at new diagnosis, from a patient treated with antithyroid drugs. The receptor set was obtained from a young woman with Graves disease. The CDR3 runs from the conserved cysteine through the conserved F or W. Each record gives: V gene, J gene, D gene, clone size, CDR3 protein, CDR3 DNA. D genes are given only for firm matches. A row's size may be missing; if present it is once, few, many or a size class.

>TRBV30|TRBJ2-4|.|.
CAWSGGGNIQYF
TGTGCCTGGAGTGGGGGCGGAAACATTCAGTACTTC
>TRBV3-1|TRBJ2-3|TRBD2|.
CASSHPDERGTTDTQYF
TGTGCCAGCAGCCACCCCGACGAGCGGGGGACCACAGATACGCAGTATTTT
>TRBV2|TRBJ2-2|.|many
CASRKTRQGGELFF
TGTGCCAGCAGGAAGACTAGGCAAGGCGGGGAGCTGTTTTTT
>TRBV4-1|TRBJ2-1|.|.
CASSYSGGRLWDNEQFF
TGCGCCAGCAGCTACTCAGGGGGGCGGTTGTGGGACAATGAGCAGTTCTTC
>TRBV6-1|TRBJ1-1|.|many
CASSEFINTEAFF
TGTGCCAGCAGTGAATTCATTAACACTGAAGCTTTCTTT
>TRBV6-1|TRBJ2-1|TRBD2|many
CASSPGTAYLSGRPNEQFF
TGTGCCAGCAGTCCCGGGACAGCTTATCTGAGCGGGAGGCCCAATGAGCAGTTCTTC
>TRBV7-9|TRBJ2-1|.|many
CASSPRESRNEQFF
TGTGCCAGCAGCCCCCGGGAGAGTCGCAATGAGCAGTTCTTC
>TRBV14|TRBJ2-3|TRBD2|many
CASSQGLAGIRGTQYF
TGTGCCAGCAGCCAAGGGCTAGCGGGAATAAGGGGTACGCAGTATTTT
>TRBV7-3|TRBJ2-2|.|.
CASSKPGQGDRGAVFF
.
>TRBV5-6|TRBJ1-2|.|few
CASSPPAGADYGYTF
TGTGCCAGCAGCCCACCCGCGGGGGCGGACTATGGCTACACCTTC
>TRBV30|TRBJ2-1|TRBD1|.
CAWSGTGAYNEQFF
TGTGCCTGGAGTGGCACAGGGGCATACAATGAGCAGTTCTTC
>TRBV2|TRBJ2-6|.|many
CASSEDYSGANVLTF
TGTGCCAGCAGTGAAGACTACTCTGGGGCCAACGTCCTGACTTTC
>TRBV19|TRBJ1-5|.|few
CASSDLSNQPQHF
TGTGCCAGTAGCGACCTCAGCAATCAGCCCCAGCATTTT
>TRBV12-3/TRBV12-4|TRBJ1-5|.|.
CASRDSLSNQPQHF
TGTGCCAGCAGGGACAGCCTTAGCAATCAGCCCCAGCATTTT
>TRBV6-1|TRBJ1-1|.|many
CASRHRVTEAFF
TGTGCCAGCAGACACAGGGTCACTGAAGCTTTCTTT
>TRBV29-1|TRBJ2-1|TRBD2|.
CSGNLAGGPNEQFF
TGCAGCGGTAACCTAGCGGGAGGGCCCAATGAGCAGTTCTTC
>TRBV6-7|TRBJ2-7|TRBD2|few
CASRKGTSGATTYEQYF
TGTGCCAGCAGGAAGGGGACTAGCGGGGCCACTACCTACGAGCAGTACTTC
>TRBV7-8|TRBJ2-7|.|.
CASRPRASYEQYF
TGTGCCAGCAGGCCTAGAGCGTCCTACGAGCAGTACTTC
>TRBV5-1|TRBJ2-7|TRBD1|.
CTSTHGGTGLYEQYF
TGCACCAGCACCCACGGGGGGACAGGGCTGTACGAGCAGTACTTC
>TRBV4-2|TRBJ1-4|.|few
CASSAGEPATNEKLFF
TGTGCCAGCAGTGCGGGGGAGCCAGCAACTAATGAAAAACTGTTTTTT
>TRBV2|TRBJ2-3|.|many
CASSVSAGSTDTQYF
TGTGCCAGCAGTGTATCGGCAGGCAGCACAGATACGCAGTATTTT
>TRBV5-1|TRBJ1-1|TRBD1|many
CASSLDRGMNTEAFF
TGTGCCAGCAGTCTAGACAGGGGCATGAACACTGAAGCTTTCTTT
>TRBV6-1|TRBJ1-1|.|few
CASRRTDIEAFF
TGTGCCAGCAGAAGGACAGATATTGAAGCTTTCTTT
>TRBV5-1|TRBJ2-3|TRBD1|.
CASSLITGETDTQYF
TGCGCCAGCAGCTTGATAACAGGGGAGACAGATACGCAGTATTTT
>TRBV6-9|TRBJ1-5|.|many
CASSSTGAGNQPQHF
TGTGCCAGCAGTTCCACAGGAGCTGGCAATCAGCCCCAGCATTTT
>TRBV6-5|TRBJ2-1|TRBD1|.
CASSYQDPVYRGKNNEQFF
TGTGCCAGCAGTTATCAAGATCCGGTTTACAGGGGCAAGAACAATGAGCAGTTCTTC
>TRBV12-3/TRBV12-4|TRBJ2-3|TRBD2|many
CASRLSGRPDTQYF
TGTGCCAGCAGACTTAGCGGGAGGCCAGATACGCAGTATTTT
>TRBV27|TRBJ1-2|TRBD1|many
CASSPGGNVYGYTF
TGTGCCAGCAGCCCAGGGGGGAACGTCTATGGCTACACCTTC
>TRBV7-9|TRBJ2-7|.|many
CASSLAGGSDEQYF
TGTGCCAGCAGCTTAGCTGGGGGCTCCGACGAGCAGTACTTC
>TRBV6-5|TRBJ1-1|.|few
CASSSGSFTEASF
TGTGCCAGCAGTTCGGGTTCTTTCACTGAAGCTTCCTTT
>TRBV27|TRBJ2-1|.|many
CASRRGANEQFF
TGTGCCAGCAGACGAGGGGCCAATGAGCAGTTCTTC
>TRBV7-3|TRBJ2-3|TRBD2|many
CASSRTSGGPSDTQYF
TGTGCCAGCAGCAGGACTAGCGGGGGGCCTTCGGATACGCAGTATTTT
>TRBV5-1|TRBJ2-7|.|many
CASSLDREQYF
TGCGCCAGCAGCCTCGACCGAGAGCAGTACTTC
>TRBV18|TRBJ2-7|.|many
CASSPPGGHEQYF
TGTGCCAGCTCACCACCGGGGGGCCACGAGCAGTACTTC
>TRBV7-2|TRBJ2-2|.|many
CASSLEPRITGELFF
TGTGCCAGCAGCTTAGAACCCAGGATCACCGGGGAGCTGTTTTTT
>TRBV7-9|TRBJ2-1|.|.
CASSSGRSYNEQLF
TGTGCCAGCAGCTCTGGTCGGTCCTACAATGAGCAGCTCTTC
>TRBV4-2|TRBJ2-7|.|few
CASSQAALAAYEQYF
TGTGCCAGCAGCCAAGCCGCCCTAGCAGCCTACGAGCAGTACTTC
>TRBV29-1|TRBJ1-5|.|many
CSAEDGRSNQPQHF
TGCAGCGCTGAGGACGGACGGAGCAATCAGCCCCAGCATTTT
>TRBV18|TRBJ2-3|TRBD2|many
CASSPYSGSTDTQYF
TGTGCCAGCTCACCTTATAGCGGGAGTACAGATACGCAGTATTTT
>TRBV9|TRBJ2-5|.|few
CASSVAAGTQETQYF
TGTGCCAGCAGCGTAGCTGCGGGGACCCAAGAGACCCAGTACTTC
>TRBV18|TRBJ1-4|.|many
CASSPRLSGEKLFF
TGTGCCAGCTCACCACGGTTGTCCGGTGAAAAACTGTTTTTT
>TRBV20-1|TRBJ2-7|.|many
CSASTVHEQYF
TGCAGTGCTAGTACCGTCCACGAGCAGTACTTC
>TRBV20-1|TRBJ2-7|TRBD1|many
CSAPGPDRGLEQYF
TGCAGTGCTCCCGGACCCGACAGGGGGCTCGAGCAGTACTTC
>TRBV29-1|TRBJ2-1|.|.
CSVEDLKPGTSYNEQFF
TGCAGCGTTGAAGATCTTAAGCCAGGGACCTCCTACAATGAGCAGTTCTTC